The 27 T cell receptor beta chains below all came from one sample that was sequenced in a study of blood T cell repertoires in COVID-19. Clones were sequenced by immunoSEQ multiplex PCR, and TCRdb holds only the in-frame ones, with some missing. The repertoire has nearly 250,000 clones, approximately 89% of them found once; the top ten carry about 1.6%. Material: peripheral blood. All receptors come from a woman aged 60-75 years who had recovered from COVID-19.

The CDR3 DNA reads TGTGCCAGCAGTACCCGAACAGGGGCTGGAAACACCATATATTTT. Translation: CASSTRTGAGNTIYF. This chain uses TRBV6-5 with TRBJ1-3; the match to TRBD1 covers 7 bases. From germline, CDR1 is MNHEY and CDR2 SVGAGI. Unmatched junction bases numbered 6, after V lost 5 bases and J lost 2 bases. This CDR3 contains 15 residues.

The rearrangement uses TRBV9 and TRBJ2-2, with TRBD2 matching 11 bases. The CDR3 runs to 17 residues. Germline V lookup: CDR1 SGDLS, CDR2 YYNGEE. V dropped 4 bases and J dropped 3; count of bases not matched to a gene: 8. The DNA of the CDR3 is TGTGCCAGCAGCCCCCTAGCGGGGGGACTCGACACCGGGGAGCTGTTTTTT. It specifies CASSPLAGGLDTGELFF.

This chain links TRBV4-1 with TRBJ1-5; maybe TRBD1 (6 bases). This CDR3 comprises 15 residues. The germline V and J ends were trimmed by 0 bases and 6 bases, with 12 bases remaining between them. Germline CDR1 is MGHRA and CDR2 is YSYEKL. CDR3 DNA: TGCGCCAGCAGCCAAGATCGGGCAGGGGTTCAGCCCCAGCATTTT. It translates to CASSQDRAGVQPQHF.

A note on this clone: The sample carries other DNA sequences with the same CDR3. The V and J genes are TRBV9 and TRBJ1-1; a possible D gene is TRBD1 (6 bases). The V gene lost 0 bases and the J gene lost 0 bases, with 9 bases spanning the gap. Germline CDR1 and CDR2: SGDLS and YYNGEE. The CDR3 covers 15 residues. The CDR3 reads CASSVEGGLNTEAFF. The CDR3 bases are TGTGCCAGCAGCGTAGAGGGGGGGCTGAACACTGAAGCTTTCTTT.

J is TRBJ2-1 and V is TRBV28; TRBD2 agrees at 9 bases. V lost 6 bases and J lost 9; bases outside the gene matches: 12. The V gene's germline CDR1 is MDHEN and CDR2 SYDVKM. The CDR3 is 15 amino acids. The CDR3 sequence: CASRGTSLVRGEQFF. The CDR3 bases are TGTGCCAGCAGGGGGACTAGCCTGGTCCGGGGTGAGCAGTTCTTC.

The chain couples TRBV7-2 to TRBJ2-5; 10 nucleotides align to TRBD2. The germline CDR1 and CDR2 sequences are SGHTA and FQGNSA. This CDR3 has 17 amino acids. Unmatched junction bases numbered 10, after V lost 2 bases and J lost 4 bases. CDR3 residues: CASSLRVAGGARETQYF. The CDR3 DNA reads TGTGCCAGCAGCTTACGCGTAGCGGGGGGCGCCAGAGAGACCCAGTACTTC.

The CDR3 reads CASSAEGDGNTIYF. As DNA, the CDR3 is TGTGCCAGCAGCGCCGAGGGAGATGGAAACACCATATATTTT. The chain combines TRBV9 with TRBJ1-3; D is undetermined. Germline CDR1 is SGDLS and CDR2 is YYNGEE. Deletions cut 3 bases from V and 3 bases from J, with 10 bases between. This CDR3 has 14 amino acids.

CDR3 loop: CASSQSRPPGPSGYEQYF. The DNA for the CDR3 is TGTGCCAGCAGTCAGTCGCGGCCCCCGGGCCCCTCGGGATACGAGCAGTACTTC. V is TRBV27 and J is TRBJ2-7, with D possibly TRBD2 on 5 matching bases. The germline V and J ends were trimmed by 5 bases and 4 bases, with 27 bases remaining between them. CDR1 is MNHEY and CDR2 is SMNVEV in the germline V gene (reference sequence). The CDR3 totals 18 residues.

This chain connects TRBV28 to TRBJ1-3; D is unresolved. CDR3 size: 15 residues. The V gene lost 2 bases and the J gene lost 3 bases, with 11 bases spanning the gap. Germline assignment: CDR1 MDHEN and CDR2 SYDVKM. The CDR3 here is CASSLISTIGNTIYF. CDR3 sequence (DNA): TGTGCCAGCAGTTTAATCTCGACAATTGGAAACACCATATATTTT.

J is TRBJ2-7 and V is TRBV7-2; 7 bases agree with TRBD1. The V gene end was trimmed by 1 base and the J gene end by 3 bases; junction bases not matched to a gene: 9. Germline V lookup: CDR1 SGHTA, CDR2 FQGNSA. This CDR3 has 16 amino acids. CDR3 in DNA: TGTGCCAGCAGCTTAGAGGGGGCGCCTAAGATCTACGAGCAGTACTTC. Amino acid sequence: CASSLEGAPKIYEQYF.

The chain's CDR3 is CASSISLGRGRYEAFF. The DNA for the CDR3 is TGTGCCAGTAGTATCTCTCTGGGCAGGGGACGCTATGAAGCTTTCTTT. The rearrangement uses TRBV19 and TRBJ1-1; TRBD1 might be the D (6 bases). The CDR3 spans 16 residues. V was clipped by 3 bases and J by 7 bases, with 21 bases between them. Germline CDR1 is LNHDA and CDR2 is SQIVND (reference sequence).

This clone has only one observation. The chain employs TRBV7-9 and TRBJ1-2; weak D call: TRBD1 (5 bases). V shed 2 bases and J shed 3 bases, with 10 bases lying between them. CDR3 length: 14 residues. Germline V lookup: CDR1 SEHNR, CDR2 FQNEAQ (reference sequence). CDR3 coding DNA: TGTGCCAGCAGCTTAAGCCAGGGTTACTATGGCTACACCTTC. This translates into CASSLSQGYYGYTF.

This chain uses TRBV11-2 with TRBJ2-3; D remains ambiguous. CDR1 is SGHAT, CDR2 FQNNGV, per germline. This CDR3 comprises 14 residues. V was shortened by 5 bases and J by 5 bases, with 14 bases between the two germline ends. CDR3 coding DNA: TGTGCCAGCAGCATCCCCGGGTTTCGAGATACGCAGTATTTT. Protein sequence: CASSIPGFRDTQYF.

The chain carries TRBV27 and TRBJ2-5, with 15 bases that match TRBD2. The CDR3 runs to 17 residues. Germline values: CDR1 MNHEY, CDR2 SMNVEV (reference sequence). V lost 2 bases, J lost 4 bases, and 5 bases stayed unmatched. The CDR3 region has the DNA TGTGCCAGCAGTTTAGTGGGGACTAGCGGGGGGTTAGAGACCCAGTACTTC. It encodes CASSLVGTSGGLETQYF.

This chain links TRBV27 with TRBJ2-5; 7 bases match TRBD1. There are 15 residues in the CDR3. The germline V gene encodes CDR1 MNHEY and CDR2 SMNVEV (reference sequence). Unmatched junction bases numbered 9, after V lost 2 bases and J lost 6 bases. The CDR3 coding sequence is TGTGCCAGCAGTTTAGGGCAGGGGGAAGGAAAGACCCAGTACTTC. Residues: CASSLGQGEGKTQYF.

This chain links TRBV3-1 (or the pseudogene TRBV3-2) with TRBJ2-3; TRBD1 agrees at 9 bases. Germline V lookup: CDR1 LGHDT, CDR2 YNNKEL (reference sequence). V lost 6 bases to trimming and J lost 6 bases; unmatched junction nucleotides: 13. CDR3 length: 16 amino acids. In nucleotides, the CDR3 is TGTGCCAGCAGACTACACAGGGGGCAAGGTATGGATACGCAGTATTTT. As protein: CASRLHRGQGMDTQYF.

V usage is TRBV5-1 and J usage is TRBJ2-1, with D possibly being TRBD2 (5 bases). CDR3 length equals 14 residues. Germline assignment: CDR1 SGHRS and CDR2 YFSETQ. V shed 0 bases and J shed 6 bases, with 10 bases lying between them. The CDR3 sequence: CASSLASGLNEQFF. CDR3 in DNA: TGCGCCAGCAGCTTGGCCAGCGGTCTCAATGAGCAGTTCTTC.

The chain employs TRBV29-1 and TRBJ2-7, with D unclear. Per germline, CDR1 SQVTM and CDR2 ANQGSEA. V was pared by 6 bases and J by 0 bases, with 6 bases between. The CDR3 consists of 11 residues. In DNA form, the CDR3 reads TGCAGCGTCTCGAGCTCCTACGAGCAGTACTTC. Its translation: CSVSSSYEQYF.

CDR3: CASSYPRGGFRNTEAFF. CDR3 coding DNA: TGTGCCAGCAGTTACCCCCGGGGGGGCTTTAGGAACACTGAAGCTTTCTTT. This sequence joins TRBV6-2 or TRBV6-3 and TRBJ1-1; a weak D match, TRBD1 (6 bases). Per the germline V gene, CDR1 is MNHEY and CDR2 is SVGEGT. The CDR3 runs 17 residues. V lost 2 bases, J lost 1 base, and 17 bases lay in between.

This sequence joins TRBV5-5 and TRBJ2-3, with TRBD2 matching 14 bases. Germline trimming cut 0 bases from V and 6 bases from J; bases unmatched to any gene: 6. The CDR3 runs 17 residues. Germline CDR1 SGHKS, CDR2 YYEKEE (reference sequence). The CDR3 DNA is TGTGCCAGCAGCTTGGAGACTAGCGGGGGGGCAACCGATACGCAGTATTTT. Translating gives CASSLETSGGATDTQYF.

V usage is TRBV7-9 and J usage is TRBJ2-5, with TRBD1 matching 10 bases. The CDR3 extends over 15 amino acids. Germline assignment: CDR1 SEHNR and CDR2 FQNEAQ (reference sequence). The ends lost 5 bases at V and 5 bases at J; junction bases unmatched: 8. The DNA for the CDR3 is TGTGCCAGCAGCCTCCGGACAGGGGGGACGGAGACCCAGTACTTC. Amino acids: CASSLRTGGTETQYF.

The V gene is TRBV7-8, the J gene TRBJ1-1, with D uncertain. The V end was cut by 8 bases, the J end by 1 base, with 14 bases between. From germline, CDR1 is SGHVS and CDR2 FQNEAQ. CDR3 length: 14 amino acids. CDR3 nucleotides: TGTGCCAGCGTCCAAGCCGGTCGGAACACTGAAGCTTTCTTT. Protein: CASVQAGRNTEAFF.

This chain connects TRBV7-6 to TRBJ2-1, with 10 positions matching TRBD2. The germline CDR1 and CDR2 sequences are SGHVS and FNYEAQ. V was clipped by 7 bases and J by 9 bases; unmatched bases: 12. There are 15 residues in the CDR3. CDR3 residues: CASTSAGGRFSEQFF. DNA for the CDR3: TGTGCCAGCACCTCAGCGGGGGGGCGGTTCAGTGAGCAGTTCTTC.

The V gene is TRBV19, the J gene TRBJ1-2; 7 nucleotides agree with TRBD1. J gave up 4 bases and V 5 bases, and 7 bases lay outside the gene matches. The germline CDR1 and CDR2 sequences are LNHDA and SQIVND (reference sequence). The CDR3 totals 14 residues. The CDR3 nucleotides are TGTGCCAGTAGTCAAGGACAGGTCGGCTATGGCTACACCTTC. It yields the protein CASSQGQVGYGYTF. The complete variable domain, with remaining parts taken from reference TRBV19 and TRBJ1-2, reads DGGITQSPKYLFRKEGQNVTLSCEQNLNHDAMYWYRQDPGQGLRLIYYSQIVNDFQKGDIAEGYSVSREKKESFPLTVTSAQKNPTAFYLCASSQGQVGYGYTFGSGTRLTVV.

The rearrangement links TRBV24-1 to TRBJ2-3, with TRBD1 matching 8 bases. Germline CDR1 is KGHDR and CDR2 is SFDVKD. This CDR3 contains 16 residues. The V segment lost 4 bases and the J segment 0 bases; nucleotides outside the gene matches: 5. This CDR3 is CATSDSTGASTDTQYF. The CDR3 coding sequence is TGTGCCACCAGTGACTCGACAGGGGCAAGCACAGATACGCAGTATTTT.

The rearrangement joins TRBV7-3 to TRBJ2-4; a possible D gene is TRBD2 (6 bases). CDR1 is SGHTA and CDR2 is FQGTGA in the germline V gene. The CDR3 runs to 15 residues. V was shortened by 3 bases and J by 8 bases, with 17 bases between the two germline ends. CDR3 nucleotides: TGTGCCAGCAGCTTGGAGGGCTCCCCTCTTGACATTCAGTACTTC. Amino acids: CASSLEGSPLDIQYF.

The V call is TRBV7-9, the J call TRBJ2-3; 10 bases fit TRBD2. Germline V gene sequence: CDR1 SEHNR, CDR2 FQNEAQ (reference sequence). Germline trimming cut 5 bases from V and 2 bases from J; bases unmatched to any gene: 7. The CDR3 has 16 residues. The CDR3 spells CASSTLAGGLTDTQYF. In DNA form, the CDR3 reads TGTGCCAGCAGCACATTAGCGGGGGGCCTCACAGATACGCAGTATTTT.